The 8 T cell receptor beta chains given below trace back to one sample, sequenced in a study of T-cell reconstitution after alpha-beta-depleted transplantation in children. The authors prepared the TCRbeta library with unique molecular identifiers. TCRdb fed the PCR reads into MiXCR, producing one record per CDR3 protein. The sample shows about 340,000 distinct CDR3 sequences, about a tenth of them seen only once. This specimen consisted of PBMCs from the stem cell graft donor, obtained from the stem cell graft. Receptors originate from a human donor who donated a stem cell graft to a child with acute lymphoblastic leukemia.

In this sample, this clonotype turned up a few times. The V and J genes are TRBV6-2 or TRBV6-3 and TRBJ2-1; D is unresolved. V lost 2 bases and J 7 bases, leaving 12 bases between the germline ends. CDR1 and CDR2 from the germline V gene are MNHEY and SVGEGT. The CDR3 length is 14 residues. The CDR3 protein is CASSYAGRINEQFF. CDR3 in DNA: TGTGCCAGCAGTTACGCAGGACGGATTAATGAGCAGTTCTTC.

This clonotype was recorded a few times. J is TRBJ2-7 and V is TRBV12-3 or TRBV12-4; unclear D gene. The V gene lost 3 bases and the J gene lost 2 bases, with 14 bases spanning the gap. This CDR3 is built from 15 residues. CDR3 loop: CASSFSAATTYEQYF. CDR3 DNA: TGTGCCAGCAGTTTTTCGGCGGCTACAACCTACGAGCAGTACTTC.

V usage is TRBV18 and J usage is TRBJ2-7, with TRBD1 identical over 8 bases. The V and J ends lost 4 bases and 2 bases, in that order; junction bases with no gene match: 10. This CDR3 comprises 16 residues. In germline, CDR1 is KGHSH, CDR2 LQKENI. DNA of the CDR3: TGTGCCAGCTCACAGACGGACAGGGTGGGGGCCTACGAGCAGTACTTC. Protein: CASSQTDRVGAYEQYF.

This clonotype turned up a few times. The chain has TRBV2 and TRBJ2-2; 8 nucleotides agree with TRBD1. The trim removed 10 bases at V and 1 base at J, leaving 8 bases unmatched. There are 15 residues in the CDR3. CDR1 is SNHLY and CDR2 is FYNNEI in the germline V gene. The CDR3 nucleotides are TGTGCCACGTCAGGGGGCGCAGGGAACACCGGGGAGCTGTTTTTT. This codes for CATSGGAGNTGELFF.

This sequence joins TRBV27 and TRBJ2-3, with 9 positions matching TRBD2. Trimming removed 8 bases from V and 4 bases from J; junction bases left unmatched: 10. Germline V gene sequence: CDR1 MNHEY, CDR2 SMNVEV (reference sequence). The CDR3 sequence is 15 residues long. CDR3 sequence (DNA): TGTGCCAGCTCCGGCGGGAGGGGGGGGGCAGATACGCAGTATTTT. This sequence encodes CASSGGRGGADTQYF.

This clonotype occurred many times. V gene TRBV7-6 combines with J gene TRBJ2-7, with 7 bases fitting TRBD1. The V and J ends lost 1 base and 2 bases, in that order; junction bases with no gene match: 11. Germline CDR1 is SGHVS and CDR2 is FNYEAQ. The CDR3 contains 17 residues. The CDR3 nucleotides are TGTGCCAGCAGCTTAGGACCCTTCAAGGACAGGACCTACGAGCAGTACTTC. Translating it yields CASSLGPFKDRTYEQYF.

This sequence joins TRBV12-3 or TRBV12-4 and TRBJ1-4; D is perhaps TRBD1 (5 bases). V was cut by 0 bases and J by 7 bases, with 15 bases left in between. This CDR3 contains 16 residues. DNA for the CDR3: TGTGCCAGCAGTTTAGCTCCCCAGGGCTGGGGTGAAAAACTGTTTTTT. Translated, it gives CASSLAPQGWGEKLFF.

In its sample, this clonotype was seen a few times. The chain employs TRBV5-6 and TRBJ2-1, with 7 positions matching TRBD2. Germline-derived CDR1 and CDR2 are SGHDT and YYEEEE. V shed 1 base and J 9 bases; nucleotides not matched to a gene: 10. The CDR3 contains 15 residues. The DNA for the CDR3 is TGTGCCAGCAGCTTGCCTGGACTAGACGGGAGTGAGCAGTTCTTC. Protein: CASSLPGLDGSEQFF.